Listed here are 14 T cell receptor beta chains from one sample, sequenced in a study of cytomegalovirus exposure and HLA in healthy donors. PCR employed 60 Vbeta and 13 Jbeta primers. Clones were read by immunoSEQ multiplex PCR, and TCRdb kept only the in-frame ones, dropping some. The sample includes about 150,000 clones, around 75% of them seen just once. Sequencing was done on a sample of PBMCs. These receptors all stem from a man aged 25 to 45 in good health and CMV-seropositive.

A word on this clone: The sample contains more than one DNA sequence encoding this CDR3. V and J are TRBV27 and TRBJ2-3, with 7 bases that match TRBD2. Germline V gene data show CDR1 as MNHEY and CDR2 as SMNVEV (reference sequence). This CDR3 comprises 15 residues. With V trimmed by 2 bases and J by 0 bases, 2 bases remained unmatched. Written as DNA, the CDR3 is TGTGCCAGCAGTTTAAGCGGGGCTAGCACAGATACGCAGTATTTT. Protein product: CASSLSGASTDTQYF.

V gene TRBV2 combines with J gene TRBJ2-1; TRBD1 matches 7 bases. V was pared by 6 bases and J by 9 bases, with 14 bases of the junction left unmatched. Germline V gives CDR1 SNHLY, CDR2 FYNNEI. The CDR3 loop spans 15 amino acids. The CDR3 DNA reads TGTGCCAGCAGCCGCAGAGACAGGGAAGTGGGTGAGCAGTTCTTC. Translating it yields CASSRRDREVGEQFF.

Here the CDR3 DNA reads TGTGCCAGCAGTGAAGCGACCCGGGTAATGGGGGAGCTGTTTTTT. This sequence encodes CASSEATRVMGELFF. This rearrangement joins TRBV2 to TRBJ2-2; D not certain. V lost 0 bases, J lost 8 bases, and 13 bases lay in between. The CDR3 is made up of 15 amino acids. CDR1 is SNHLY, CDR2 FYNNEI, per germline.

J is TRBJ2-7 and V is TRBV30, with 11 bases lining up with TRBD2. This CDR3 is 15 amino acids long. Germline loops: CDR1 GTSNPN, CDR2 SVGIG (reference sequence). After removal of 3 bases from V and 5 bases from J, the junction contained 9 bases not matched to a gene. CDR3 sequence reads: CAWSPLAGGSHEQYF. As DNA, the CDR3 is TGTGCCTGGAGCCCCTTAGCGGGAGGGTCCCACGAGCAGTACTTC. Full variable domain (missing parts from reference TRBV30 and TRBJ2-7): SQTIHQWPATLVQPVGSPLSLECTVEGTSNPNLYWYRQAAGRGLQLLFYSVGIGQISSEVPQNLSASRPQDRQFILSSKKLLLSDSGFYLCAWSPLAGGSHEQYFGPGTRLTVT.

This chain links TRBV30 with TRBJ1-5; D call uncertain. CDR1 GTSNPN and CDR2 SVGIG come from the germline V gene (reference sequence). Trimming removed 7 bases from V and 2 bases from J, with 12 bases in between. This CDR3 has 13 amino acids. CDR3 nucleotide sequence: TGTGCCTTGGACCGGGGAGGCAATCAGCCCCAGCATTTT. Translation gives CALDRGGNQPQHF.

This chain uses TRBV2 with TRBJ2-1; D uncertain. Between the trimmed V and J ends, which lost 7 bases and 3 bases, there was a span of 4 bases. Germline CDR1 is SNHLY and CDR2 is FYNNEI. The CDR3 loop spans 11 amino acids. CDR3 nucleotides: TGTGCCAGCAAGAGCTACAATGAGCAGTTCTTC. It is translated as CASKSYNEQFF. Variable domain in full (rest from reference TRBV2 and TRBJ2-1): EPEVTQTPSHQVTQMGQEVILRCVPISNHLYFYWYRQILGQKVEFLVSFYNNEISEKSEIFDDQFSVERPDGSNFTLKIRSTKLEDSAMYFCASKSYNEQFFGPGTRLTVL.

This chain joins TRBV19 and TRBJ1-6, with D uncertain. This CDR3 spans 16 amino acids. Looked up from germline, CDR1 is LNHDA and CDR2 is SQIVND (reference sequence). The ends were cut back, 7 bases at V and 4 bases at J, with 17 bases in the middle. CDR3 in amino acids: CASTFSVVTYNSPLHF. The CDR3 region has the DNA TGTGCCAGTACCTTTTCCGTGGTGACTTATAATTCACCCCTCCACTTT.

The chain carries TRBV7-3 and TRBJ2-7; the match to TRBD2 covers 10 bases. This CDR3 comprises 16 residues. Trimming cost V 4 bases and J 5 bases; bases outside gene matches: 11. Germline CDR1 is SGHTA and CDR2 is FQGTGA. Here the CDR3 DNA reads TGTGCCAGCAGCTCTCTAGCGGGAGCGGGATTAGACGAGCAGTACTTC. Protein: CASSSLAGAGLDEQYF.

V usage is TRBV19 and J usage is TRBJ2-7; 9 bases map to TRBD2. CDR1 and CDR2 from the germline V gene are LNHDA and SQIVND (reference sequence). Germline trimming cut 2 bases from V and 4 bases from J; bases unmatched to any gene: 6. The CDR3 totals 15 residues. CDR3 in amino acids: CASSIPGTSRYEQYF. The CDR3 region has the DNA TGTGCCAGTAGTATACCCGGGACTAGCCGATACGAGCAGTACTTC.

CDR3 coding DNA: TGTGCCACCAGCATAACAGGGGCCAACACTGAAGCTTTCTTT. Translating gives CATSITGANTEAFF. V is TRBV15 and J is TRBJ1-1; 7 bases agree with TRBD1. Per germline, CDR1 LNHNV and CDR2 YYDKDF (reference sequence). This CDR3 comprises 14 residues. Trimming at V came to 4 bases and at J to 2 bases, leaving 4 bases not matched to a gene.

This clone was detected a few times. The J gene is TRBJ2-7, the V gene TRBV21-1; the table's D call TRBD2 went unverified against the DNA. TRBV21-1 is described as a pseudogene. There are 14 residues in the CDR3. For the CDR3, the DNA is TGTGCCAGCAGCAAATGGGAGATACTACAGGAGCAGTACTTC. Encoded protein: CASSKWEILQEQYF.

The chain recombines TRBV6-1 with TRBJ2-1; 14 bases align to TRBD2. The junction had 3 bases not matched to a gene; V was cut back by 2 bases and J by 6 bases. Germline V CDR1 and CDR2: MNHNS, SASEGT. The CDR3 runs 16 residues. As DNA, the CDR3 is TGTGCCAGCAGTGAATGGGGGACTAGCGGGGGCAATGAGCAGTTCTTC. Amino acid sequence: CASSEWGTSGGNEQFF.

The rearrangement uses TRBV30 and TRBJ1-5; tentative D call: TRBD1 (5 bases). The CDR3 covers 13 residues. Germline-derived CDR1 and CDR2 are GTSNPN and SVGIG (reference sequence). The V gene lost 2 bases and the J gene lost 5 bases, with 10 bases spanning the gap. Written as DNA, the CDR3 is TGTGCCTGGAGTCTGGGCAGGGATCAGCCCCAGCATTTT. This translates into CAWSLGRDQPQHF.

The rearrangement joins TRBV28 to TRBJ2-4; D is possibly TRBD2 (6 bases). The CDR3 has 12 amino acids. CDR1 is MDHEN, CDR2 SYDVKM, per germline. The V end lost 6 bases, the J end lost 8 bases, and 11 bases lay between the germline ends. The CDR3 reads CASRAGLDIQYF. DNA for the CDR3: TGTGCCAGCAGGGCGGGACTTGACATTCAGTACTTC.